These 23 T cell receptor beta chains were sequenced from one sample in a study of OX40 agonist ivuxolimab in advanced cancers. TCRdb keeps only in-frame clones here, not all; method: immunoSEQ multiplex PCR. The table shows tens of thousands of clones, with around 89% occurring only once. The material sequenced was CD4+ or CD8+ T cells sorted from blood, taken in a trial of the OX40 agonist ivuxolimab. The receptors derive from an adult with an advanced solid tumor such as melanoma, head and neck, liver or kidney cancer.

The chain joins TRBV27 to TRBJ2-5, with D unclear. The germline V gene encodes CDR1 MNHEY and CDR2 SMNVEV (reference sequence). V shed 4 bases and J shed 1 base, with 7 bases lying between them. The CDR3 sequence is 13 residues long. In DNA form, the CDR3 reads TGTGCCAGCAGTTCGATGAGCCAAGAGACCCAGTACTTC. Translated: CASSSMSQETQYF.

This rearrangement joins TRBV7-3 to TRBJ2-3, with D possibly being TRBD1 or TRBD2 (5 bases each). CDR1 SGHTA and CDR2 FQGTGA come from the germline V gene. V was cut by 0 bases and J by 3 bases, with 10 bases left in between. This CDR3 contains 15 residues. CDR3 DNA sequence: TGTGCCAGCAGCTTAACCCTAGCAGGGACAGATACGCAGTATTTT. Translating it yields CASSLTLAGTDTQYF. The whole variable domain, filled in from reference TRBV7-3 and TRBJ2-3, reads GAGVSQTPSNKVTEKGKYVELRCDPISGHTALYWYRQSLGQGPEFLIYFQGTGAADDSGLPNDRFFAVRPEGSVSTLKIQRTERGDSAVYLCASSLTLAGTDTQYFGPGTRLTVL.

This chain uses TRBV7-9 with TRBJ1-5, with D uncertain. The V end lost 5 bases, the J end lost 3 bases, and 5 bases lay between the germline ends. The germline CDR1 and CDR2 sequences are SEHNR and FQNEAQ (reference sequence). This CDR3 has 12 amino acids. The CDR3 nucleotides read TGTGCCAGCAGCCGAAACAATCAGCCCCAGCATTTT. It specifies CASSRNNQPQHF.

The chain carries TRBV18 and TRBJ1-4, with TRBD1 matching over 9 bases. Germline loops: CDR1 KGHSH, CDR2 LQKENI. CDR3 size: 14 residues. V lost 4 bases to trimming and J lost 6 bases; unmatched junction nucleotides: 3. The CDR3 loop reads CASSLGTGHEKLFF. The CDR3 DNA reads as TGTGCCAGCTCACTCGGGACAGGGCATGAAAAACTGTTTTTT.

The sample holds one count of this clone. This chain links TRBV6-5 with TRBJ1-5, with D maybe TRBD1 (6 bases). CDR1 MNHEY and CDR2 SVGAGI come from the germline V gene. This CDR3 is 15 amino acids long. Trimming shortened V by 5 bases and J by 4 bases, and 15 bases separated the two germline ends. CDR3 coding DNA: TGTGCCAGCAGTCCCCAGGACAGCTCTAATCAGCCCCAGCATTTT. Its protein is CASSPQDSSNQPQHF.

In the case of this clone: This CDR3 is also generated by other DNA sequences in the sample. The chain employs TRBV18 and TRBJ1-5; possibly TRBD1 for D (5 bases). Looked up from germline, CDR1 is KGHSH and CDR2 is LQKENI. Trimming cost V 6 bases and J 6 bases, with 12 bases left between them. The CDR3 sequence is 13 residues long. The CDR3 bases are TGTGCCAGCTCGCCGGGGGGTCGTCAGCCCCAGCATTTT. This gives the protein CASSPGGRQPQHF.

The CDR3 loop is CASSLLGSGDWSAQYF. DNA for the CDR3: TGCGCCAGCAGCTTGTTAGGCAGCGGGGATTGGTCGGCCCAGTACTTC. The chain combines TRBV5-1 with TRBJ2-5, with 7 bases lining up with TRBD2. This CDR3 comprises 16 residues. The germline V gene encodes CDR1 SGHRS and CDR2 YFSETQ. The ends lost 1 base at V and 9 bases at J; junction bases unmatched: 15.

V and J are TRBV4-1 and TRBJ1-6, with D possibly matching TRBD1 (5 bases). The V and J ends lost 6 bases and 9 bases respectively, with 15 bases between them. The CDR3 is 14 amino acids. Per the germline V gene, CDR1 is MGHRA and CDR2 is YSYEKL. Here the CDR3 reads CASSAWGGSSPLHF. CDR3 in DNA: TGCGCCAGCAGTGCGTGGGGGGGAAGTTCACCCCTCCACTTT.

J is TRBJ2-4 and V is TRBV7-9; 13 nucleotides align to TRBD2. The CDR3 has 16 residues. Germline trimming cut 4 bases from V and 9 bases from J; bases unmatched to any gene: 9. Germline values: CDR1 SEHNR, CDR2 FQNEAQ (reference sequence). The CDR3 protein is CASSSLGLAGKSIQYF. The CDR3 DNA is TGTGCCAGCAGCTCTTTGGGACTAGCGGGAAAGAGCATTCAGTACTTC.

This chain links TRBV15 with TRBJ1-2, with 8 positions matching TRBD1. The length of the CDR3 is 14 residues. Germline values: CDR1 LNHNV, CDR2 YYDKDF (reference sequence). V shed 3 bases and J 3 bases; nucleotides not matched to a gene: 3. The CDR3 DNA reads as TGTGCCACCAGCAGGGACAGGGTGGACTATGGCTACACCTTC. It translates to CATSRDRVDYGYTF. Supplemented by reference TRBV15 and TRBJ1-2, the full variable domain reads DAMVIQNPRYQVTQFGKPVTLSCSQTLNHNVMYWYQQKSSQAPKLLFHYYDKDFNNEADTPDNFQSRRPNTSFCFLDIRSPGLGDTAMYLCATSRDRVDYGYTFGSGTRLTVV.

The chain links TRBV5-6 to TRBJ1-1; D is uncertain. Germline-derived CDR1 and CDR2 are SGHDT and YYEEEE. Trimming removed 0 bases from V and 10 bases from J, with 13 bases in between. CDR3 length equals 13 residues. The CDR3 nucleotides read TGTGCCAGCAGCTTGGCCTTGAGGGAGGCAGCTTTCTTT. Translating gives CASSLALREAAFF.

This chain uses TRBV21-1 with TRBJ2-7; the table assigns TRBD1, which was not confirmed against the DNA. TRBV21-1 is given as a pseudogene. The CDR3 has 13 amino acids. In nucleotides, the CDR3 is TGTGCCAGCAGCAAAAACAGGGGCCACGAGCAGTACTTC. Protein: CASSKNRGHEQYF.

The CDR3 DNA follows: TGTGCCATCAGTGAAGGGGGGGGCAAAGAGACCCAGTACTTC. This codes for CAISEGGGKETQYF. This chain uses TRBV10-3 with TRBJ2-5, with TRBD2 as a possible D gene (7 bases). Per germline, CDR1 ENHRY and CDR2 SYGVKD. The CDR3 runs to 14 residues. Deletions cut 3 bases from V and 3 bases from J, with 11 bases between.

DNA for the CDR3: TGTGCCAGCAGCCGACAGGGTGGGGGCACTGAAGCTTTCTTT. Amino acid sequence: CASSRQGGGTEAFF. V gene TRBV5-4 combines with J gene TRBJ1-1, with 7 bases matching TRBD1. Per germline, CDR1 SGHNT and CDR2 YYREEE (reference sequence). There are 14 residues in the CDR3. V was clipped by 4 bases and J by 4 bases; unmatched bases: 7.

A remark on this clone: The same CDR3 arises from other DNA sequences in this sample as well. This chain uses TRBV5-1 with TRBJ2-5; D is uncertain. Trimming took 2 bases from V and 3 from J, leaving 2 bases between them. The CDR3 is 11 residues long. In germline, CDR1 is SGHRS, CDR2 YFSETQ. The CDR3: CASSLEETQYF. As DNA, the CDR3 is TGCGCCAGCAGCTTAGAAGAGACCCAGTACTTC. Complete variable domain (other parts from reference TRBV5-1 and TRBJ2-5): KAGVTQTPRYLIKTRGQQVTLSCSPISGHRSVSWYQQTPGQGLQFLFEYFSETQRNKGNFPGRFSGRQFSNSRSEMNVSTLELGDSALYLCASSLEETQYFGPGTRLLVL.

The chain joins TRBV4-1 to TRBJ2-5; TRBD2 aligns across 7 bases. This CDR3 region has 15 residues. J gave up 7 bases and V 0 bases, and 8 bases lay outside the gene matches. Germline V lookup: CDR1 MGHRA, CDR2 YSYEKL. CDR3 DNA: TGCGCCAGCAGCCAAGACCGGTACTCTAGCGGGACCCAGTACTTC. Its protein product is CASSQDRYSSGTQYF.

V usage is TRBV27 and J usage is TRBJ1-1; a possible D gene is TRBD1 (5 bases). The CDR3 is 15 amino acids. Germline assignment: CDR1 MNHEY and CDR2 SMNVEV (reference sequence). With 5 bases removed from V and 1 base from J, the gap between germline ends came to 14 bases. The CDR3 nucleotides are TGTGCCAGCAGTCTCAAACAGGCAACGAACACTGAAGCTTTCTTT. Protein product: CASSLKQATNTEAFF.

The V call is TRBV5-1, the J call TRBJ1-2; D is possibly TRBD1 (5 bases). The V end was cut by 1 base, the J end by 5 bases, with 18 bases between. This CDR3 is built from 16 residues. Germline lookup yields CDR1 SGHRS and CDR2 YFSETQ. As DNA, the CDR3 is TGCGCCAGCAGCTTGTATTTCGGGACTAATGCGTATGGCTACACCTTC. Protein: CASSLYFGTNAYGYTF.

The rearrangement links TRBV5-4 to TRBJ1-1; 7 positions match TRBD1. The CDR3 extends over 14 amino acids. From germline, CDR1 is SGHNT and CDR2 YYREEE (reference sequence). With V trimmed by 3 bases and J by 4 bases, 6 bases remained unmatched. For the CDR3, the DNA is TGTGCCAGCAGCTCCGGACAGGATCGCACTGAAGCTTTCTTT. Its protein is CASSSGQDRTEAFF.

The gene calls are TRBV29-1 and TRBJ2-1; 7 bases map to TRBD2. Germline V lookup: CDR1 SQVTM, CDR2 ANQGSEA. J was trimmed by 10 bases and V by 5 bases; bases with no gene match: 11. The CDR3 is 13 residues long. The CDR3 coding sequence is TGCAGCGTTTCCGGGACTAAACACCCGGAGCAGTTCTTC. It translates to CSVSGTKHPEQFF.

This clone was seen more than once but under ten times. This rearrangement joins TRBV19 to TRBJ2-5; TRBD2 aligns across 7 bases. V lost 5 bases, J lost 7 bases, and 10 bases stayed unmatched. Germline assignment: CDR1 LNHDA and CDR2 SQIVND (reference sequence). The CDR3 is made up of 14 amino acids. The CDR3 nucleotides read TGTGCCAGTAGTTCCCAGCCGGGGGAGGGGACCCAGTACTTC. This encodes CASSSQPGEGTQYF.

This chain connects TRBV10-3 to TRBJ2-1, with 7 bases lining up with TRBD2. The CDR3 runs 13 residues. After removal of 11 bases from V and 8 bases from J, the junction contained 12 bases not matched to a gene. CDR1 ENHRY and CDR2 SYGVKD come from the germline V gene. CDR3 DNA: TGTGCCTGTGGTAACGGGGGGTTCCATGAGCAGTTCTTC. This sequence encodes CACGNGGFHEQFF.

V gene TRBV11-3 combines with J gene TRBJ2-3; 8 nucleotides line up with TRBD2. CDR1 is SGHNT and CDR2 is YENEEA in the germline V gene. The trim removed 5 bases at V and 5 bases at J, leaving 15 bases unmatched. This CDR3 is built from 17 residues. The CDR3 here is CASSPRSTSGGGDTQYF. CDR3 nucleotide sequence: TGTGCCAGCAGCCCCCGATCCACTAGCGGAGGAGGAGATACGCAGTATTTT.